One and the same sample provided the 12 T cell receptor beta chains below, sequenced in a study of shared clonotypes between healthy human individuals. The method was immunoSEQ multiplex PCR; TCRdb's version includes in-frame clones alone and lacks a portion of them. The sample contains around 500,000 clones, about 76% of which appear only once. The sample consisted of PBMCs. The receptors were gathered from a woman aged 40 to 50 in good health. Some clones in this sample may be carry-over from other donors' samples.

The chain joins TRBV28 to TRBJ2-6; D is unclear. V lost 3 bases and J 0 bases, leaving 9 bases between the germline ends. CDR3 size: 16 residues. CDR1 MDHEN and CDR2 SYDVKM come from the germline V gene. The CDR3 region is CASSFVGPSGANVLTF. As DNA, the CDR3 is TGTGCCAGCAGTTTTGTCGGGCCCTCTGGGGCCAACGTCCTGACTTTC.

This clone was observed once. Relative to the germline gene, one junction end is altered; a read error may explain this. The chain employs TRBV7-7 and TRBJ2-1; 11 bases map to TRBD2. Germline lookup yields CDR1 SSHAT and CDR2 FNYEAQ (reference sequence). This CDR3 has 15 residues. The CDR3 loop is CASSPTSGTYNEQFF. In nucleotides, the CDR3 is TGTGCTAGCAGCCCGACTAGCGGGACGTACAATGAGCAGTTCTTC.

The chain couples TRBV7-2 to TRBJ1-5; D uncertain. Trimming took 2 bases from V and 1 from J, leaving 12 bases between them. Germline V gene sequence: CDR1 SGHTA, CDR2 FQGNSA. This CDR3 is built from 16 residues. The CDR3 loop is CASSLSGVISNQPQHF. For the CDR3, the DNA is TGTGCCAGCAGCTTAAGTGGGGTCATCAGCAATCAGCCCCAGCATTTT. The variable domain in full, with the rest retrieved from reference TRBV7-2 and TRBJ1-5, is GAGVSQSPSNKVTEKGKDVELRCDPISGHTALYWYRQSLGQGLEFLIYFQGNSAPDKSGLPSDRFSAERTGGSVSTLTIQRTQQEDSAVYLCASSLSGVISNQPQHFGDGTRLSIL.

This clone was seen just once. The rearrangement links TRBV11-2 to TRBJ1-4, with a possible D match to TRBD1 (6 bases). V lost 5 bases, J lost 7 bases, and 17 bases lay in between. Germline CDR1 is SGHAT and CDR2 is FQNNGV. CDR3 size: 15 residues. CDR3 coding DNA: TGTGCCAGCAGCCTACCCCTGGGGGGCGGTGAAAAACTGTTTTTT. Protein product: CASSLPLGGGEKLFF. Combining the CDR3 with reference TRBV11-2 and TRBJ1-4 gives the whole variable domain EAGVAQSPRYKIIEKRQSVAFWCNPISGHATLYWYQQILGQGPKLLIQFQNNGVVDDSQLPKDRFSAERLKGVDSTLKIQPAKLEDSAVYLCASSLPLGGGEKLFFGSGTQLSVL.

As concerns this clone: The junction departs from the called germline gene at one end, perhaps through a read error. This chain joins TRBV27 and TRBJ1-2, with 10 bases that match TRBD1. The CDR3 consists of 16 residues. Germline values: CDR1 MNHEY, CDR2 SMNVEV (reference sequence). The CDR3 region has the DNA TGTGCCATCAGTGAGGCTAGACAGGGGGCAAGCTATGGCTACACCTTC. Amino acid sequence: CAISEARQGASYGYTF.

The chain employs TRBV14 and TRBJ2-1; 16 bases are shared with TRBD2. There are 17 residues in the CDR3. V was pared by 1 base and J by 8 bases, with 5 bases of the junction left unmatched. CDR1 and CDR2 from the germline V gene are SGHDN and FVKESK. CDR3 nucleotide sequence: TGTGCCAGCAGCCAAGGACCGGGACTAGCGGGAGGGGATGAGCAGTTCTTC. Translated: CASSQGPGLAGGDEQFF.

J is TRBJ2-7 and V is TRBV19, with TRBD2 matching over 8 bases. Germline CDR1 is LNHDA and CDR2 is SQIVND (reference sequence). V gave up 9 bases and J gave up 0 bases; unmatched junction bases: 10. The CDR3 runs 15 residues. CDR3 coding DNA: TGTGCCAGCAGTGCGGCGGGGGGATACTCCTACGAGCAGTACTTC. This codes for CASSAAGGYSYEQYF.

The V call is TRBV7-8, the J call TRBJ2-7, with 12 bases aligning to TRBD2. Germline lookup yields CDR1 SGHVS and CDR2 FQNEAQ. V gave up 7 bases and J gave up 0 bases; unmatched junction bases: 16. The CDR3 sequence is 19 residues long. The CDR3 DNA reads TGTGCCAGCACCCGTGTGGGACTAGCGGGTAATAAGAGCTCCTACGAGCAGTACTTC. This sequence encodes CASTRVGLAGNKSSYEQYF.

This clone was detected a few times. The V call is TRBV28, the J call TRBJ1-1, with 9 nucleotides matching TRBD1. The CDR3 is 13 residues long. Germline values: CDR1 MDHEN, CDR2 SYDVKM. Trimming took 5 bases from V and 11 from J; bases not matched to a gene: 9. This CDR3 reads CASSPPDRGIAFF. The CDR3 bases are TGTGCCAGCAGTCCGCCGGACAGGGGTATTGCTTTCTTT.

The CDR3 loop is CASSRSGTEGETQYF. The CDR3 DNA sequence: TGCGCCAGCAGCCGCTCCGGGACAGAGGGGGAGACCCAGTACTTC. The V call is TRBV5-1, the J call TRBJ2-5; 7 positions agree with TRBD1. The germline CDR1 and CDR2 sequences are SGHRS and YFSETQ. Losses at the gene ends were 4 bases for V and 5 bases for J; bases not matched to a gene: 11. This CDR3 spans 15 amino acids. Filled out from reference TRBV5-1 and TRBJ2-5, the complete variable domain reads KAGVTQTPRYLIKTRGQQVTLSCSPISGHRSVSWYQQTPGQGLQFLFEYFSETQRNKGNFPGRFSGRQFSNSRSEMNVSTLELGDSALYLCASSRSGTEGETQYFGPGTRLLVL.

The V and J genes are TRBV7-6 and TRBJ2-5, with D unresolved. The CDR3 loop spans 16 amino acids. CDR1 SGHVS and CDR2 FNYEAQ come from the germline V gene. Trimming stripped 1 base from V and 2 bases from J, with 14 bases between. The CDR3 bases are TGTGCCAGCAGCTTAGGCGACAAGGAAAGACAAGAGACCCAGTACTTC. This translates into CASSLGDKERQETQYF. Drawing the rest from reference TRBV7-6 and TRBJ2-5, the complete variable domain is GAGVSQSPRYKVTKRGQDVALRCDPISGHVSLYWYRQALGQGPEFLTYFNYEAQQDKSGLPNDRFSAERPEGSISTLTIQRTEQRDSAMYRCASSLGDKERQETQYFGPGTRLLVL.

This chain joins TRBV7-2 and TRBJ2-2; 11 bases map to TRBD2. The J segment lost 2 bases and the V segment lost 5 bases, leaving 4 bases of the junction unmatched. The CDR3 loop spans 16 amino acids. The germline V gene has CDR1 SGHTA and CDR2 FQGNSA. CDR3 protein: CASSLGTSGNTGELFF. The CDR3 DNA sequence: TGTGCCAGCAGCCTGGGGACTAGCGGAAACACCGGGGAGCTGTTTTTT.